The TCR beta chain under discussion was sequenced for a study of pediatric ulcerative colitis. Study-wide points: A couple of rectal CDR3 clonotypes occurred in all ulcerative colitis patients. Blood-derived T cells may be present in rectal pinch biopsies. In rectum, acute severe colitis had expanded clones and less diversity.

The rectum was sampled with one to two pinch biopsies at colonoscopy. Germline CDR1 reads MNHEY; CDR2 reads SMNVEV (reference sequence). The CDR3 runs 13 residues. Trimming removed 6 bases from V and 8 bases from J, with 16 bases in between. For this clone: Its antigen is unknown.

Up to 500,000 reads were sequenced per sample. Sequencing used immunoSEQ multiplex PCR; TCRdb keeps in-frame clones, though not all of them. The sample contains fewer than 12,000 clones, 75% to 85% of which appear only once. Sequencing was done on a sample of gut tissue. The sequence came from a girl aged 10 to 17 who was a control in a study of pediatric ulcerative colitis. V and J are TRBV27 and TRBJ1-2; tentative D call: TRBD1 (6 bases). The CDR3 loop is CASRLTGGIGYTF. The CDR3 bases are TGTGCCAGCAGGCTCACTGGGGGCATAGGCTACACCTTC.